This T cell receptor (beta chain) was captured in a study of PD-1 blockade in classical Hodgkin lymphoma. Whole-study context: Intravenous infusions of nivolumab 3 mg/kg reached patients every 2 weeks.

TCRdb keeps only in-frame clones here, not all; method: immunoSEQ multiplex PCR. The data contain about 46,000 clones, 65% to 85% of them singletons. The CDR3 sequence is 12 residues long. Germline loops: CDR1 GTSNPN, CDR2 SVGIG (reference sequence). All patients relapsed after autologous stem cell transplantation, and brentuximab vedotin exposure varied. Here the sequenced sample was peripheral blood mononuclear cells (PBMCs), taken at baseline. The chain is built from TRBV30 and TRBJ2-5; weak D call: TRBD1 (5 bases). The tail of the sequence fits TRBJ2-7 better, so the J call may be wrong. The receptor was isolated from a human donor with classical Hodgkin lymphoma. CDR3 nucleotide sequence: TGTGCCTGGAGTACAGGCTCCTACGAGCAGTACTTC. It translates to CAWSTGSYEQYF.